This TCR beta chain was profiled in a study of CD8 T cells in ankylosing spondylitis. General study points: Within matched ankylosing spondylitis synovial fluid, disease-linked clones were reportedly significantly enriched.

Many counts were recorded for this clonotype. Antigen unknown. V shed 6 bases, J shed 6 bases, and the junction held 12 bases outside the gene matches. The CDR3 covers 15 residues. Germline V gives CDR1 DFQATT, CDR2 SNEGSKA (reference sequence). TCRdb used MiXCR to reprocess the 5' RACE reads, holding one entry per CDR3 protein. The sample includes about 250,000 distinct CDR3 sequences, 30% to 40% of them seen just once. Sequencing was performed on blood, either unsorted or a sorted T cell fraction (not recorded which). The chain employs TRBV20-1 and TRBJ1-3, with 9 bases identical to TRBD1. This TCR was recovered from a male donor with ankylosing spondylitis or in good health (not recorded which). The DNA for the CDR3 is TGCAGTGCCAATAACAGGGGGCGCAGAGAAAACACCATATATTTT. This sequence encodes CSANNRGRRENTIYF.